This T cell receptor (beta chain) was found in a study of CD8 T cells in Susac syndrome. Study-wide results and limits: The authors acknowledged that the study's TCR sequencing and HLA analysis involved relatively few individuals.

This CDR3 has 13 amino acids. Trimming shortened V by 4 bases and J by 5 bases, and 11 bases separated the two germline ends. CDR1 is SGHAT, CDR2 FQNNGV, per germline. This clonotype was picked up one time. What it recognizes is unknown. RNA totalling about 0.45 to 1 ug underwent reverse transcription with random hexamers. A single record per CDR3 protein comes from TCRdb applying MiXCR to the immunoSEQ multiplex PCR reads. In the table there are around 120,000 distinct CDR3 sequences, around 94% of which are singletons. J is TRBJ1-1 and V is TRBV11-2; no reliable D call. The specimen sequenced was CD4+ T cells from PBMCs. The sequence derives from a human donor with multiple sclerosis. CDR3 sequence: CASSYETLTEAFF. The CDR3 DNA reads as TGTGCCAGCAGCTACGAGACGTTGACTGAAGCTTTCTTT.